These 17 T cell receptor beta chains were sequenced from one sample in a study of blood T cell repertoires in COVID-19. Libraries were prepared by immunoSEQ multiplex PCR; TCRdb keeps only in-frame clonotypes and omits some of them. The repertoire holds some 150,000 clones, with around four fifths as singletons. The sequencing input was peripheral blood. These receptor sequences come from a woman between 40 and 55 years old with active or convalescent COVID-19.

To note about this clone: Other DNA sequences of this sample code for an identical CDR3. This rearrangement joins TRBV5-4 to TRBJ1-5, with TRBD1 as a possible D gene (5 bases). From germline, CDR1 is SGHNT and CDR2 YYREEE (reference sequence). V lost 2 bases, J lost 2 bases, and 8 bases lay in between. CDR3 length equals 14 residues. CDR3 amino acids: CASSLGGGNQPQHF. The CDR3 region has the DNA TGTGCCAGCAGCTTAGGAGGGGGCAATCAGCCCCAGCATTTT.

The J gene is TRBJ1-2, the V gene TRBV28, with 7 bases matching TRBD1. The CDR3 extends over 16 amino acids. The V gene's germline CDR1 is MDHEN and CDR2 SYDVKM. V gave up 2 bases and J gave up 3 bases; unmatched junction bases: 9. The CDR3 DNA is TGTGCCAGCAGTTTAAAGGAGGGGGCGCATTACTATGGCTACACCTTC. It translates to CASSLKEGAHYYGYTF.

This rearrangement joins TRBV5-1 to TRBJ2-7, with TRBD2 identical over 9 bases. The V gene end was trimmed by 0 bases and the J gene end by 2 bases; junction bases not matched to a gene: 12. The CDR3 loop spans 18 amino acids. Germline assignment: CDR1 SGHRS and CDR2 YFSETQ. Here the CDR3 DNA reads TGCGCCAGCAGCTTGGCCGTGGTAGCGGGGGTAAAAACCTACGAGCAGTACTTC. Amino acids: CASSLAVVAGVKTYEQYF.

CDR3 coding DNA: TGTGCCAGCAGCTCGGGACAGACCTACTATGGCTACACCTTC. Its translation is CASSSGQTYYGYTF. V gene TRBV7-9 combines with J gene TRBJ1-2; the match to TRBD1 covers 7 bases. The CDR3 extends over 14 amino acids. J lost 3 bases, V lost 4 bases, and 5 bases had no gene match. The germline CDR1 and CDR2 sequences are SEHNR and FQNEAQ (reference sequence).

This sequence joins TRBV20-1 and TRBJ2-3; 10 bases fit TRBD2. The germline gives CDR1 DFQATT, CDR2 SNEGSKA (reference sequence). The trim removed 3 bases at V and 6 bases at J, leaving 12 bases unmatched. The CDR3 consists of 16 residues. CDR3 nucleotides: TGCAGTGCTAGTGGGGTTACTCTAGCGGGAGCGGATACGCAGTATTTT. Translation gives CSASGVTLAGADTQYF.

The V call is TRBV6-5, the J call TRBJ2-7; 7 bases agree with TRBD2. CDR1 and CDR2 from the germline V gene are MNHEY and SVGAGI. V shed 2 bases and J 3 bases; nucleotides not matched to a gene: 10. CDR3 length: 16 residues. The CDR3 coding sequence is TGTGCCAGCAGTTACAGCGGGGAGGGATTAGGCTACGAGCAGTACTTC. It translates to CASSYSGEGLGYEQYF.

The genes are TRBV7-2 and TRBJ2-7; 9 bases line up with TRBD2. CDR3 length: 15 amino acids. V dropped 5 bases and J dropped 2; count of bases not matched to a gene: 7. CDR1 and CDR2 from the germline V gene are SGHTA and FQGNSA. The CDR3 loop reads CASSTRASGAYEQYF. As DNA, the CDR3 is TGTGCCAGCAGCACTAGGGCTAGCGGGGCCTACGAGCAGTACTTC.

This chain's CDR3 is CASPPEGVGIYNEQFF. DNA of the CDR3: TGTGCCAGCCCTCCGGAAGGGGTAGGGATCTACAATGAGCAGTTCTTC. The V gene is TRBV28, the J gene TRBJ2-1; a possible D gene is TRBD1 (5 bases). Germline loops: CDR1 MDHEN, CDR2 SYDVKM. This CDR3 contains 16 residues. V was shortened by 8 bases and J by 3 bases, with 20 bases between the two germline ends.

A single count supports this clone. CDR3 protein: CASSPMDRNQPQHF. In DNA form, the CDR3 reads TGTGCCAGCTCACCGATGGACAGGAATCAGCCCCAGCATTTT. The chain uses TRBV18 and TRBJ1-5; 7 positions agree with TRBD1. After removal of 3 bases from V and 4 bases from J, the junction contained 3 bases not matched to a gene. CDR3 length equals 14 residues. The germline gives CDR1 KGHSH, CDR2 LQKENI.

V gene TRBV5-6 combines with J gene TRBJ1-2; no clear D gene. Germline V gene sequence: CDR1 SGHDT, CDR2 YYEEEE. V was clipped by 0 bases and J by 0 bases, with 15 bases between them. This CDR3 contains 17 residues. The DNA of the CDR3 is TGTGCCAGCAGCTTGGCCGTTAACTCCAGGTCTAACTATGGCTACACCTTC. Translation: CASSLAVNSRSNYGYTF.

In its sample, this clone was seen once. This chain joins TRBV3-1 (or the pseudogene TRBV3-2) and TRBJ2-2; TRBD1 matches 8 bases. The CDR3 runs 16 residues. CDR1 and CDR2 from the germline V gene are LGHDT and YNNKEL (reference sequence). V shed 0 bases and J 4 bases; nucleotides not matched to a gene: 4. CDR3 in amino acids: CASSQEGTGGTGELFF. The CDR3 DNA reads as TGTGCCAGCAGCCAAGAGGGGACAGGAGGCACCGGGGAGCTGTTTTTT.

The rearrangement joins TRBV27 to TRBJ1-5; D is ambiguous. This CDR3 spans 15 amino acids. Germline V CDR1 and CDR2: MNHEY, SMNVEV (reference sequence). V was clipped by 0 bases and J by 7 bases, with 13 bases between them. CDR3: CASSLSEGWRQPQHF. The DNA of the CDR3 is TGTGCCAGCAGTTTATCTGAGGGTTGGCGCCAGCCCCAGCATTTT.

About this clone: In the same sample, other DNA sequences code for this CDR3. This sequence joins TRBV18 and TRBJ1-2, with 7 bases aligning to TRBD1. The CDR3 runs 11 residues. Germline assignment: CDR1 KGHSH and CDR2 LQKENI. V lost 5 bases to trimming and J lost 6 bases; unmatched junction nucleotides: 0. The CDR3 loop is CASSTGDGYTF. CDR3 coding DNA: TGTGCCAGCTCAACAGGGGATGGCTACACCTTC.

V and J are TRBV29-1 and TRBJ2-1; 9 nucleotides align to TRBD2. This CDR3 contains 15 residues. Germline loops: CDR1 SQVTM, CDR2 ANQGSEA. V was clipped by 7 bases and J by 0 bases; unmatched bases: 7. This CDR3 is CSATLLAGSYNEQFF. For the CDR3, the DNA is TGCAGCGCCACCCTACTAGCGGGCTCCTACAATGAGCAGTTCTTC.

The chain joins TRBV27 to TRBJ2-1, with 11 bases identical to TRBD2. Germline CDR1 is MNHEY and CDR2 is SMNVEV (reference sequence). Trimming removed 3 bases from V and 15 bases from J; junction bases left unmatched: 13. The CDR3 contains 15 residues. In nucleotides, the CDR3 is TGTGCCAGCAGTTTGGGTTCGCTAGCGGGGGGCCCGGGGTTCTTC. Its translation is CASSLGSLAGGPGFF.

This chain uses TRBV28 with TRBJ2-3, with D possibly matching TRBD1 (6 bases). Trimming removed 2 bases from V and 1 base from J, with 7 bases in between. Germline V gene sequence: CDR1 MDHEN, CDR2 SYDVKM. The CDR3 consists of 14 residues. The CDR3 coding sequence is TGTGCCAGCAGTTTACCAGGGGGCACAGATACGCAGTATTTT. Residues: CASSLPGGTDTQYF.

The chain combines TRBV5-1 with TRBJ2-3; a possible D gene is TRBD1 (6 bases). This CDR3 region has 14 residues. V dropped 0 bases and J dropped 5 bases, with 10 bases sitting between them. Germline CDR1 is SGHRS and CDR2 is YFSETQ. The CDR3 coding sequence is TGCGCCAGCAGCTTGGAGGGGGTCAGAGATACGCAGTATTTT. This sequence encodes CASSLEGVRDTQYF.